This passage covers 23 T cell receptor beta chains from one sample sequenced in a study of shared clonotypes between healthy human individuals. Sequenced by immunoSEQ multiplex PCR; TCRdb stores in-frame clones only, minus some. The sample includes roughly 1,500,000 clones, roughly 98% of them seen just once. Material for sequencing was naive CD4+ T cells sorted from blood. Specified subset: CD45RA+ positively selected. The receptors stem from a young man in good health.

The V gene is TRBV29-1, the J gene TRBJ2-3; no definite D call. V lost 7 bases, J lost 9 bases, and 14 bases lay in between. The CDR3 covers 11 residues. In germline, CDR1 is SQVTM, CDR2 ANQGSEA. The chain's CDR3 is CSGTEDMTQYF. The CDR3 nucleotides are TGCAGCGGTACAGAGGATATGACGCAGTATTTT.

In the case of this clone: This sample includes further DNA sequences coding for the same CDR3. This rearrangement joins TRBV5-1 to TRBJ1-3; D remains unclear. The V gene's germline CDR1 is SGHRS and CDR2 YFSETQ. Trimming stripped 0 bases from V and 0 bases from J, with 4 bases between. The CDR3 contains 14 residues. CDR3 protein: CASSLDTSGNTIYF. The DNA of the CDR3 is TGCGCCAGCAGCTTGGACACCTCTGGAAACACCATATATTTT.

J is TRBJ2-7 and V is TRBV9; D gene unclear. V lost 2 bases and J lost 3, with 15 bases in between. The CDR3 loop spans 15 amino acids. Per germline, CDR1 SGDLS and CDR2 YYNGEE. This CDR3 is CASSVFAAGDYEQYF. The CDR3 bases are TGTGCCAGCAGCGTGTTTGCAGCAGGAGACTACGAGCAGTACTTC.

The rearrangement links TRBV7-3 to TRBJ2-1; 8 positions match TRBD2. This CDR3 has 16 amino acids. With 5 bases clipped from V and 0 bases from J, the junction kept 6 bases outside the gene matches. Germline V gives CDR1 SGHTA, CDR2 FQGTGA. The CDR3 DNA reads as TGTGCCAGCAGCGACGCCGGGACTAGCTCCTACAATGAGCAGTTCTTC. Translating gives CASSDAGTSSYNEQFF.

The gene calls are TRBV5-1 and TRBJ1-2, with 7 bases that match TRBD1. This CDR3 is 14 amino acids long. The V segment lost 0 bases and the J segment 4 bases; nucleotides outside the gene matches: 3. From germline, CDR1 is SGHRS and CDR2 YFSETQ. The CDR3 loop is CASSLDRGVYGYTF. The CDR3 nucleotides are TGCGCCAGCAGCTTGGACAGGGGTGTCTATGGCTACACCTTC.

V gene TRBV18 combines with J gene TRBJ2-1, with 9 nucleotides matching TRBD2. Germline values: CDR1 KGHSH, CDR2 LQKENI. The CDR3 length is 16 residues. Germline trimming cut 3 bases from V and 7 bases from J; bases unmatched to any gene: 10. In DNA form, the CDR3 reads TGTGCCAGCTCACCGACTCGGACTAGCGCGAGGAATGAGCAGTTCTTC. Protein: CASSPTRTSARNEQFF. Using reference TRBV18 and TRBJ2-1 for the parts outside the CDR3, the full variable domain is NAGVMQNPRHLVRRRGQEARLRCSPMKGHSHVYWYRQLPEEGLKFMVYLQKENIIDESGMPKERFSAEFPKEGPSILRIQQVVRGDSAAYFCASSPTRTSARNEQFFGPGTRLTVL.

The chain recombines TRBV28 with TRBJ2-1; D possibly corresponds to TRBD1 (5 bases). From germline, CDR1 is MDHEN and CDR2 SYDVKM. The V end was cut by 6 bases, the J end by 7 bases, with 10 bases between. This CDR3 spans 12 amino acids. CDR3 DNA sequence: TGTGCCAGCAGCGTCAGGGTGAATGAGCAGTTCTTC. Its protein is CASSVRVNEQFF.

The rearrangement joins TRBV18 to TRBJ2-3; D is unclear. V shed 0 bases and J shed 1 base, with 5 bases lying between them. CDR3 length equals 14 residues. CDR1 KGHSH and CDR2 LQKENI come from the germline V gene. The CDR3 is CASSPPLRTDTQYF. The CDR3 coding sequence is TGTGCCAGCTCACCACCTCTCCGCACAGATACGCAGTATTTT.

The chain uses TRBV19 and TRBJ2-3; TRBD2 aligns across 7 bases. Germline V gene sequence: CDR1 LNHDA, CDR2 SQIVND (reference sequence). There are 15 residues in the CDR3. J lost 1 base, V lost 1 base, and 2 bases had no gene match. The CDR3 sequence is CASSIATSGTDTQYF. For the CDR3, the DNA is TGTGCCAGTAGTATAGCCACTAGCGGCACAGATACGCAGTATTTT.

This chain links TRBV10-2 with TRBJ2-7, with D possibly called TRBD1 or TRBD2 (5 bases each). The CDR3 is 16 amino acids. Between the trimmed V and J ends, which lost 0 bases and 6 bases, there was a span of 18 bases. In germline, CDR1 is WSHSY, CDR2 SAAADI. The CDR3 DNA follows: TGCGCCAGCAGTGAGTCAATCCGGGGCCCAACCGCCGAGCAGTACTTC. This translates into CASSESIRGPTAEQYF.

V and J are TRBV6-1 and TRBJ1-2, with D perhaps matching TRBD1 (6 bases). This CDR3 is 15 amino acids long. CDR1 and CDR2 from the germline V gene are MNHNS and SASEGT. Trimming took off 3 bases at V and 6 bases at J, with 17 bases between the two ends. CDR3 bases: TGTGCCAGCAGTGACCATCCAGGGGCCGGCGATGGCTACACCTTC. Its translation is CASSDHPGAGDGYTF.

This chain links TRBV29-1 with TRBJ2-7; 13 bases line up with TRBD2. This CDR3 is built from 14 residues. The junction had 2 bases not matched to a gene; V was cut back by 5 bases and J by 1 base. Germline V gene sequence: CDR1 SQVTM, CDR2 ANQGSEA. The CDR3 protein is CSVQGLAGSYEQYF. The CDR3 DNA reads as TGCAGCGTTCAGGGACTAGCGGGATCCTACGAGCAGTACTTC.

This sequence joins TRBV2 and TRBJ2-6, with 9 bases fitting TRBD1. The V gene end was trimmed by 6 bases and the J gene end by 0 bases; junction bases not matched to a gene: 9. The V gene's germline CDR1 is SNHLY and CDR2 FYNNEI. The CDR3 extends over 18 amino acids. The CDR3 coding sequence is TGTGCCAGCAGCCTCCCGGGACAGGGCCGCTCTGGGGCCAACGTCCTGACTTTC. Protein sequence: CASSLPGQGRSGANVLTF.

This chain joins TRBV7-2 and TRBJ2-2; TRBD2 matches at 9 bases. CDR3 size: 17 residues. Germline V gene sequence: CDR1 SGHTA, CDR2 FQGNSA. The J segment lost 1 base and the V segment lost 2 bases, leaving 5 bases of the junction unmatched. CDR3 DNA: TGTGCCAGCAGCTTACCTGGACTAGCGTTGAACACCGGGGAGCTGTTTTTT. Its protein product is CASSLPGLALNTGELFF. The full variable domain, with the rest looked up from reference TRBV7-2 and TRBJ2-2, is GAGVSQSPSNKVTEKGKDVELRCDPISGHTALYWYRQSLGQGLEFLIYFQGNSAPDKSGLPSDRFSAERTGGSVSTLTIQRTQQEDSAVYLCASSLPGLALNTGELFFGEGSRLTVL.

The chain carries TRBV18 and TRBJ2-7, with 7 bases that match TRBD1. Trimming removed 2 bases from V and 1 base from J; junction bases left unmatched: 8. The germline V gene encodes CDR1 KGHSH and CDR2 LQKENI. CDR3 length: 16 residues. As DNA, the CDR3 is TGTGCCAGCTCACCATCGACCGGGACAGCTTCCTACGAGCAGTACTTC. Translating gives CASSPSTGTASYEQYF.

The rearrangement links TRBV7-2 to TRBJ2-1; TRBD2 matches at 8 bases. This CDR3 is built from 15 residues. Germline lookup yields CDR1 SGHTA and CDR2 FQGNSA. Losses at the gene ends were 5 bases for V and 7 bases for J; bases not matched to a gene: 10. This chain's CDR3 is CASSLPGSGINEQFF. The CDR3 region has the DNA TGTGCCAGCAGCCTCCCGGGTAGCGGGATAAATGAGCAGTTCTTC.

The V and J genes are TRBV5-1 and TRBJ2-1; 8 bases are a match to TRBD2. The CDR3 runs to 17 residues. Unmatched junction bases numbered 14, after V lost 4 bases and J lost 5 bases. Germline-derived CDR1 and CDR2 are SGHRS and YFSETQ. CDR3 bases: TGCGCCAGCAGCCACCCGACCGGGACTAGGGGACACAATGAGCAGTTCTTC. Residues: CASSHPTGTRGHNEQFF.

The chain joins TRBV18 to TRBJ1-1; a weak D match, TRBD1 (6 bases). Per the germline V gene, CDR1 is KGHSH and CDR2 is LQKENI. The CDR3 length is 16 residues. Trimming took 2 bases from V and 0 from J, leaving 13 bases between them. The CDR3 nucleotides read TGTGCCAGCTCACCAGACAGGTGGCCAATGAACACTGAAGCTTTCTTT. Translated: CASSPDRWPMNTEAFF.

J is TRBJ2-1 and V is TRBV7-2, with 8 bases fitting TRBD1. This CDR3 is 16 amino acids long. CDR1 is SGHTA and CDR2 is FQGNSA in the germline V gene. V dropped 2 bases and J dropped 6; count of bases not matched to a gene: 9. This chain's CDR3 is CASSLRRQGAGNEQFF. In DNA form, the CDR3 reads TGTGCCAGCAGCTTAAGGCGGCAGGGGGCGGGCAATGAGCAGTTCTTC.

The V call is TRBV27, the J call TRBJ2-2, with TRBD1 matching over 9 bases. This CDR3 has 17 amino acids. Germline V lookup: CDR1 MNHEY, CDR2 SMNVEV (reference sequence). The V gene end was trimmed by 7 bases and the J gene end by 1 base; junction bases not matched to a gene: 10. In DNA, the CDR3 is TGTGCCAGCACCCCAAGAGGGACAGGGAAGAACACCGGGGAGCTGTTTTTT. Translation gives CASTPRGTGKNTGELFF.

The chain uses TRBV28 and TRBJ1-2; weak D call: TRBD1 (5 bases). Germline V gene lookup returns CDR1 MDHEN and CDR2 SYDVKM. The CDR3 is made up of 16 amino acids. Trimming took off 6 bases at V and 8 bases at J, with 25 bases between the two ends. The CDR3 DNA sequence: TGTGCCAGCAGCCGAGGGGCAGGTATTTTACTAAGCGGCTACACCTTC. This gives the protein CASSRGAGILLSGYTF.

Comments on this clone: The identical CDR3 is also encoded by other nucleotide sequences in the sample. The rearrangement links TRBV20-1 to TRBJ2-7; D not certain. Germline V gene data show CDR1 as DFQATT and CDR2 as SNEGSKA (reference sequence). Trimming pared 3 bases from V and 3 bases from J, leaving 6 bases between. The CDR3 has 11 amino acids. The CDR3 DNA reads TGCAGTGCTAGGGTCCTCTACGAGCAGTACTTC. As protein: CSARVLYEQYF.

This chain links TRBV7-9 with TRBJ2-1; possible D gene TRBD1, 7 bases. V shed 5 bases and J shed 5 bases, with 16 bases lying between them. The CDR3 is 15 residues long. CDR1 SEHNR and CDR2 FQNEAQ come from the germline V gene (reference sequence). The DNA for the CDR3 is TGTGCCAGCAGCGAGGAGGGGGCGCGGAACAATGAGCAGTTCTTC. It is translated as CASSEEGARNNEQFF.